The subject of this entry is one T cell receptor beta chain. This specimen belongs to a study of T cell clonotyping in hematopoietic cell transplantation. On the study more broadly: Recipient samples before transplant were obtained post-cytoreduction.

Germline V gives CDR1 SGHNT, CDR2 YYREEE (reference sequence). The CDR3 runs to 14 residues. The ends lost 5 bases at V and 2 bases at J; junction bases unmatched: 3. Measured with immunoSEQ multiplex PCR; TCRdb has only the in-frame clones, and not every one. The data contain several thousand clones, around four fifths of them singletons. Indicated time point: recipient sample about 28 days before transplant, after cytoreduction. Recipient blood drawn about 28 days pretransplant and days 30, 100, 180 after. This receptor was obtained from a man between 60 and 70 years old with acute myeloid leukemia. Some clones in this sample may be carry-over from other donors' samples. The chain is built from TRBV5-4 and TRBJ2-5; 10 bases are shared with TRBD2. The sample was peripheral blood mononuclear cells, taken before stem cell transplant. Here the CDR3 reads CASRLAGSQETQYF. The CDR3 region has the DNA TGTGCCAGCAGACTAGCGGGGAGTCAAGAGACCCAGTACTTC.